This TCR beta chain was captured by sequencing in a study of cytomegalovirus exposure and HLA in healthy donors. This CDR3 has 14 amino acids. Trimming took 9 bases from V and 4 from J; bases not matched to a gene: 9. Germline assignment: CDR1 SNHLY and CDR2 FYNNEI. Notes on this clone: Its antigen is not identified.

13 Jbeta primers and 60 Vbeta primers were used for the PCR. Profiling relied on immunoSEQ multiplex PCR, and the TCRdb table lists in-frame clones only, not all of them. The sample carries 250,000 to 350,000 clones, 86% recorded once. General observations from the study: Later work showed greater clonal expansion in HLA-associated TCR beta chains than in equally common others.

Sequencing was done on a sample of PBMCs. The clonotype comes from a man aged 40-55 years in good health and CMV-seropositive. The chain employs TRBV2 and TRBJ1-2; 9 bases align to TRBD1. CDR3 protein: CASLRTGDFYGYTF. DNA for the CDR3: TGTGCCAGTCTCCGGACAGGGGATTTCTATGGCTACACCTTC.